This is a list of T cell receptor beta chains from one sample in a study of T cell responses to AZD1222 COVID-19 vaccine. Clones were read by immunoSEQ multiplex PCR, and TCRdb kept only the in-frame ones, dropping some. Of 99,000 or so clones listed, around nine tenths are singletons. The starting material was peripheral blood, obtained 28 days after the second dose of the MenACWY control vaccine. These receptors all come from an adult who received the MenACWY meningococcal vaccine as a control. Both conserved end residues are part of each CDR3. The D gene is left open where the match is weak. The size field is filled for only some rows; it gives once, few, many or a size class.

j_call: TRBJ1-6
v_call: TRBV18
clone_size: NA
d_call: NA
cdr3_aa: CASSEGPLYNSPLHF
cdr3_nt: TGTGCCAGCAGTGAAGGTCCCCTCTATAATTCACCCCTCCACTTT

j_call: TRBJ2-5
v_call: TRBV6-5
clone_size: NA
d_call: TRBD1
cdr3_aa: CASSSTGGRETQYF
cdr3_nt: TGTGCCAGCAGTAGCACAGGGGGCCGGGAGACCCAGTACTTC

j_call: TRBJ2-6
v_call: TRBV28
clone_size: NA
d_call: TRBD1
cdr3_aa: CASGGQGAGANVLTF
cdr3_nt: TGTGCCAGCGGGGGACAGGGGGCTGGGGCCAACGTCCTGACTTTC

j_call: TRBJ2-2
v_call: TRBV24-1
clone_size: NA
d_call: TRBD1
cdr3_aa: CATSDIDRGNTGELFF
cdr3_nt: TGTGCCACCAGTGATATTGACAGGGGGAACACCGGGGAGCTGTTTTTT

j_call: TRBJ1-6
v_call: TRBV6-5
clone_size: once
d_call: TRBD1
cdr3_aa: CASSWEGAGSPLHF
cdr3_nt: TGTGCCAGCAGTTGGGAGGGGGCCGGTTCACCCCTCCACTTT

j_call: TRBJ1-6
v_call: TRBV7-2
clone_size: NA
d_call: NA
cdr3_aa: CASSFSGPPLHF
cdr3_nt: TGTGCCAGCAGCTTTAGCGGGCCACCCCTCCACTTT

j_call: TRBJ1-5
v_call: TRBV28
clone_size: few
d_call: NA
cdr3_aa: CASSLPRTKRGAANQPQHF
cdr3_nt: TGTGCCAGCAGTTTACCCCGGACAAAGAGGGGGGCAGCGAATCAGCCCCAGCATTTT

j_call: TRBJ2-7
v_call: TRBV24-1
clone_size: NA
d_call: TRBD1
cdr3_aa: CATSDPGQGAGEQYF
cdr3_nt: TGTGCCACCAGTGATCCGGGACAGGGGGCGGGCGAGCAGTACTTC

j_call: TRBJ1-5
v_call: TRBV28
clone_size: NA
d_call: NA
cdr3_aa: CATHNRGNQPQHF
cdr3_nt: TGTGCCACTCACAACAGAGGCAATCAGCCCCAGCATTTT

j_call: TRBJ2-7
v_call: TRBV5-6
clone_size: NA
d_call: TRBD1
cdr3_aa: CASSLQGQGYEQYF
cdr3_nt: TGTGCCAGCAGCTTACAGGGACAGGGTTACGAGCAGTACTTC

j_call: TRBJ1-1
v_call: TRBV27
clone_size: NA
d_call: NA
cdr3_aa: CASSTGTKYEAFF
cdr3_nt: TGTGCCAGCAGCACCGGGACAAAGTATGAAGCTTTCTTT